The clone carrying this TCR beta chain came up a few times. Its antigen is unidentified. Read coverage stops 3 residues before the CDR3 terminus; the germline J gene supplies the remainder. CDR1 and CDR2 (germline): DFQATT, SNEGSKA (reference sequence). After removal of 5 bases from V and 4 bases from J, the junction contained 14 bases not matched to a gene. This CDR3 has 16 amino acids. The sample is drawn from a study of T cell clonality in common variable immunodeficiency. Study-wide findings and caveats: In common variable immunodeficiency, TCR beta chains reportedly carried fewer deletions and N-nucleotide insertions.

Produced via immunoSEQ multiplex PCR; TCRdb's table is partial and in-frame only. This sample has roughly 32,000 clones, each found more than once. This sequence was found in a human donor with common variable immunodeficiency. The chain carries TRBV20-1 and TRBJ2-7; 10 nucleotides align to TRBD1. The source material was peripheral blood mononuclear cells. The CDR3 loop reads CSAHKDRGGLVYEQYF. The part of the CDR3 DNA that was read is TGCAGTGCTCATAAGGACAGGGGGGGATTGGTTTACGAG.